These 31 T cell receptor beta chains originate from one sample sequenced in a study of T cell responses to AZD1222 COVID-19 vaccine. Method: immunoSEQ multiplex PCR; TCRdb's copy keeps in-frame clones and lacks some. Of 150,000 to 160,000 clones in the sample, approximately 86% were seen once. Sequencing used peripheral blood, obtained after recovery from COVID-19. These receptors were obtained from an adult who had recovered from COVID-19.

The rearrangement joins TRBV2 to TRBJ1-6; TRBD1 is a possible D gene (5 bases). This CDR3 comprises 18 residues. Per germline, CDR1 SNHLY and CDR2 FYNNEI. V lost 6 bases to trimming and J lost 6 bases, with 24 bases between them. CDR3 sequence: CASRVDASSGTSNSPLHF. The DNA of the CDR3 is TGTGCCAGCAGAGTAGATGCATCCTCCGGGACTAGTAATTCACCCCTCCACTTT.

As concerns this clone: The same CDR3 can be traced to other DNA sequences in this sample. The chain carries TRBV2 and TRBJ2-7; 12 bases align to TRBD1. The CDR3 is made up of 14 amino acids. V shed 5 bases and J 4 bases; nucleotides not matched to a gene: 3. The germline gives CDR1 SNHLY, CDR2 FYNNEI. CDR3 region: CASSPGQGAYEQYF. The DNA of the CDR3 is TGTGCCAGCAGTCCGGGACAGGGGGCTTACGAGCAGTACTTC. Combining the CDR3 with reference TRBV2 and TRBJ2-7 gives the whole variable domain EPEVTQTPSHQVTQMGQEVILRCVPISNHLYFYWYRQILGQKVEFLVSFYNNEISEKSEIFDDQFSVERPDGSNFTLKIRSTKLEDSAMYFCASSPGQGAYEQYFGPGTRLTVT.

The J gene is TRBJ2-7, the V gene TRBV18; D could derive from TRBD1 or TRBD2 (5 bases each). Germline V gives CDR1 KGHSH, CDR2 LQKENI. The CDR3 loop spans 12 amino acids. The ends were cut back, 5 bases at V and 2 bases at J, with 7 bases in the middle. The CDR3 reads CASSGGTYEQYF. Written as DNA, the CDR3 is TGTGCCAGCTCAGGGGGTACCTACGAGCAGTACTTC.

The chain combines TRBV5-3 with TRBJ2-7; a possible D gene is TRBD1 (5 bases). TRBV5-3 is given ORF status, its function remaining uncertain. The V and J ends lost 0 bases and 6 bases respectively, with 22 bases between them. The CDR3 contains 17 residues. The CDR3 sequence is CARSLGRHTGQGGEQYF. CDR3 bases: TGTGCCAGAAGCTTGGGCCGTCACACCGGCCAGGGTGGCGAGCAGTACTTC.

The chain recombines TRBV5-4 with TRBJ2-1; the D gene is possibly TRBD1 (5 bases). The V gene's germline CDR1 is SGHNT and CDR2 YYREEE (reference sequence). There are 13 residues in the CDR3. The V and J ends lost 4 bases and 7 bases respectively, with 12 bases between them. CDR3 loop: CASSVDSLNEQFF. Written as DNA, the CDR3 is TGTGCCAGCAGCGTCGACAGTTTAAATGAGCAGTTCTTC.

The chain joins TRBV6-2 or TRBV6-3 to TRBJ2-7, with 11 bases lining up with TRBD1. Trimming cost V 5 bases and J 4 bases; bases outside gene matches: 7. Germline CDR1 is MNHEY and CDR2 is SVGEGT. The CDR3 has 15 residues. The CDR3 DNA follows: TGTGCCAGCAGTACCTTCCGGGACAGGGGGTACGAGCAGTACTTC. Its translation is CASSTFRDRGYEQYF.

V usage is TRBV9 and J usage is TRBJ2-4, with TRBD1 identical over 8 bases. The CDR3 loop spans 17 amino acids. Germline V gene lookup returns CDR1 SGDLS and CDR2 YYNGEE. Trimming at V came to 2 bases and at J to 3 bases, leaving 10 bases not matched to a gene. The CDR3 region has the DNA TGTGCCAGCAGCGTTGATCCTTCGACAGGGGTCAAAAACATTCAGTACTTC. Its translation is CASSVDPSTGVKNIQYF.

This chain connects TRBV28 to TRBJ1-5; D remains ambiguous. Germline CDR1 and CDR2: MDHEN and SYDVKM. Trimming left V 6 bases short and J 5 bases short, with 11 bases between. The CDR3 totals 13 residues. DNA of the CDR3: TGTGCCAGCAGCCCTCCCACTTATCAGCCCCAGCATTTT. Its translation is CASSPPTYQPQHF.

This clone was seen a single time. The chain carries TRBV28 and TRBJ2-1, with TRBD2 matching 8 bases. The ends lost 5 bases at V and 1 base at J; junction bases unmatched: 7. The CDR3 is made up of 16 amino acids. Germline loops: CDR1 MDHEN, CDR2 SYDVKM. The chain's CDR3 is CASSPTGGRSYNEQFF. The CDR3 DNA reads TGTGCCAGCAGTCCCACGGGAGGGCGTTCCTACAATGAGCAGTTCTTC.

The genes are TRBV5-1 and TRBJ2-3; possible D gene TRBD2, 7 bases. The germline V and J ends were trimmed by 3 bases and 1 base, with 12 bases remaining between them. Germline V gene sequence: CDR1 SGHRS, CDR2 YFSETQ. The CDR3 totals 15 residues. This CDR3 reads CASSYQGRGTDTQYF. The CDR3, as DNA: TGCGCCAGCAGCTACCAGGGGAGGGGCACAGATACGCAGTATTTT. The whole variable domain, remainder taken from reference TRBV5-1 and TRBJ2-3, is KAGVTQTPRYLIKTRGQQVTLSCSPISGHRSVSWYQQTPGQGLQFLFEYFSETQRNKGNFPGRFSGRQFSNSRSEMNVSTLELGDSALYLCASSYQGRGTDTQYFGPGTRLTVL.

The chain couples TRBV7-2 to TRBJ1-1, with TRBD1 as a possible D gene (5 bases). The germline V and J ends were trimmed by 1 base and 3 bases, with 12 bases remaining between them. Germline loops: CDR1 SGHTA, CDR2 FQGNSA. The CDR3 runs 15 residues. CDR3 sequence (DNA): TGTGCCAGCAGCTTAGAGGCAGGGAGGGACACTGAAGCTTTCTTT. Protein: CASSLEAGRDTEAFF.

This chain joins TRBV12-3 or TRBV12-4 and TRBJ1-2; D perhaps matches TRBD1 (5 bases). The V and J ends lost 6 bases and 0 bases respectively, with 8 bases between them. The CDR3 has 13 residues. CDR3 residues: CASRSTANYGYTF. CDR3 sequence (DNA): TGTGCCAGCAGATCGACAGCTAACTATGGCTACACCTTC.

The chain is built from TRBV5-5 and TRBJ2-5; a possible D gene is TRBD2 (6 bases). Deletions cut 0 bases from V and 6 bases from J, with 12 bases between. Germline assignment: CDR1 SGHKS and CDR2 YYEKEE (reference sequence). The CDR3 is 14 amino acids. The CDR3 sequence: CASSLEPGEKTQYF. The CDR3 DNA is TGTGCCAGCAGCTTGGAGCCGGGGGAGAAGACCCAGTACTTC.

A single count supports this clone. The chain links TRBV24-1 to TRBJ2-3; D is perhaps TRBD2 (5 bases). The V gene lost 8 bases and the J gene lost 11 bases, with 19 bases spanning the gap. The length of the CDR3 is 13 residues. CDR1 and CDR2 (germline): KGHDR, SFDVKD. The CDR3 DNA follows: TGTGCCACCACCGGGGTTGGAGACGTACAGCAGTATTTT. As protein: CATTGVGDVQQYF.

This clone has more than one count but fewer than ten. The rearrangement links TRBV4-3 to TRBJ1-2; the match to TRBD1 covers 8 bases. CDR3 length: 15 amino acids. Unmatched junction bases numbered 4, after V lost 0 bases and J lost 4 bases. CDR1 is LGHNA, CDR2 YSLEER, per germline. CDR3 region: CASSQDRGQAYGYTF. The DNA of the CDR3 is TGCGCCAGCAGCCAAGATAGGGGACAGGCCTATGGCTACACCTTC.

V gene TRBV4-1 combines with J gene TRBJ2-5; 13 bases fit TRBD2. Germline CDR1 is MGHRA and CDR2 is YSYEKL. With 3 bases clipped from V and 4 bases from J, the junction kept 11 bases outside the gene matches. The CDR3 is made up of 18 amino acids. CDR3 region: CASSQPTSGRAVRETQYF. The CDR3 DNA sequence: TGCGCCAGCAGCCAGCCAACTAGCGGGAGGGCCGTAAGAGAGACCCAGTACTTC.

The rearrangement uses TRBV6-6 and TRBJ1-5; 7 bases match TRBD1. Germline V CDR1 and CDR2: MNHNY, SVGAGI (reference sequence). The trim removed 5 bases at V and 1 base at J, leaving 11 bases unmatched. The CDR3 has 17 residues. Written as DNA, the CDR3 is TGTGCCAGCAGTCCTGGGACAGTCGTACGGAGCAATCAGCCCCAGCATTTT. Its protein is CASSPGTVVRSNQPQHF.

The chain uses TRBV27 and TRBJ2-2; possibly TRBD2 for D (5 bases). Germline V CDR1 and CDR2: MNHEY, SMNVEV (reference sequence). This CDR3 is built from 16 residues. V lost 7 bases and J 6 bases, leaving 21 bases between the germline ends. This CDR3 reads CASIPAYGERPGELFF. Here the CDR3 DNA reads TGTGCCAGCATCCCAGCCTACGGGGAACGGCCCGGGGAGCTGTTTTTT.

The rearrangement links TRBV6-5 to TRBJ2-7; the D gene is possibly TRBD2 (5 bases). From germline, CDR1 is MNHEY and CDR2 SVGAGI. This CDR3 has 16 residues. Trimming cost V 0 bases and J 6 bases, with 18 bases left between them. The DNA for the CDR3 is TGTGCCAGCAGTTACTCCCTGGGGAGTAGCTCTGGCGAGCAGTACTTC. Translated: CASSYSLGSSSGEQYF.

The V and J genes are TRBV29-1 and TRBJ1-6; D may be TRBD1 (5 bases). Trimming stripped 3 bases from V and 9 bases from J, with 12 bases between. The CDR3 runs to 13 residues. The V gene's germline CDR1 is SQVTM and CDR2 ANQGSEA. The CDR3 sequence: CSVDLGDSSPLHF. Written as DNA, the CDR3 is TGCAGCGTTGATCTAGGGGATAGTTCACCCCTCCACTTT.

The rearrangement joins TRBV7-8 to TRBJ2-2, with D uncertain. Trimming pared 1 base from V and 2 bases from J, leaving 8 bases between. Germline CDR1 SGHVS, CDR2 FQNEAQ. The CDR3 runs to 15 residues. The CDR3 region is CASSLEALNTGELFF. Written as DNA, the CDR3 is TGTGCCAGCAGCTTAGAAGCTCTTAACACCGGGGAGCTGTTTTTT.

This clone came up once. The genes are TRBV29-1 and TRBJ1-1, with no clear D. The CDR3 spans 13 residues. CDR1 and CDR2 (germline): SQVTM, ANQGSEA. Trimming took 8 bases from V and 1 from J, leaving 14 bases between them. The CDR3 DNA reads TGCAGCATACGCGCCCGGCCGAACACTGAAGCTTTCTTT. Translated: CSIRARPNTEAFF.

The rearrangement links TRBV18 to TRBJ2-1; no definite D call. CDR3 size: 15 residues. In germline, CDR1 is KGHSH, CDR2 LQKENI. The V gene lost 3 bases and the J gene lost 1 base, with 10 bases spanning the gap. CDR3: CASSPRPDSYNEQFF. The CDR3 DNA reads TGTGCCAGCTCACCGCGGCCTGATTCCTACAATGAGCAGTTCTTC. Full variable domain (missing parts from reference TRBV18 and TRBJ2-1): NAGVMQNPRHLVRRRGQEARLRCSPMKGHSHVYWYRQLPEEGLKFMVYLQKENIIDESGMPKERFSAEFPKEGPSILRIQQVVRGDSAAYFCASSPRPDSYNEQFFGPGTRLTVL.

This clone appeared a single time. The CDR3 is CASSKRTVSYEQYF. The CDR3 DNA reads TGTGCCAGCAGTAAGCGGACAGTCTCCTACGAGCAGTACTTC. The V and J genes are TRBV2 and TRBJ2-7, with D possibly being TRBD1 (6 bases). The CDR3 is 14 residues long. V lost 5 bases and J lost 0, with 11 bases in between. Germline-derived CDR1 and CDR2 are SNHLY and FYNNEI. Using reference TRBV2 and TRBJ2-7 for the parts outside the CDR3, the full variable domain is EPEVTQTPSHQVTQMGQEVILRCVPISNHLYFYWYRQILGQKVEFLVSFYNNEISEKSEIFDDQFSVERPDGSNFTLKIRSTKLEDSAMYFCASSKRTVSYEQYFGPGTRLTVT.

V and J are TRBV2 and TRBJ2-1; D is uncertain. V was trimmed by 2 bases and J by 7 bases, leaving 9 bases between them. The germline V gene has CDR1 SNHLY and CDR2 FYNNEI. CDR3 length: 13 residues. The CDR3 DNA sequence: TGTGCCAGCAGTGAACAATACCAAAATGAGCAGTTCTTC. It translates to CASSEQYQNEQFF. The full variable domain, its missing parts supplied by reference TRBV2 and TRBJ2-1, is EPEVTQTPSHQVTQMGQEVILRCVPISNHLYFYWYRQILGQKVEFLVSFYNNEISEKSEIFDDQFSVERPDGSNFTLKIRSTKLEDSAMYFCASSEQYQNEQFFGPGTRLTVL.

The chain has TRBV29-1 and TRBJ2-7, with TRBD1 identical over 7 bases. Germline assignment: CDR1 SQVTM and CDR2 ANQGSEA. Losses at the gene ends were 4 bases for V and 7 bases for J; bases not matched to a gene: 4. CDR3 length equals 11 residues. The CDR3, as DNA: TGCAGCGTTGGGGACAGCCTTGAGCAGTACTTC. This codes for CSVGDSLEQYF.

This clone was counted a few times. This chain connects TRBV5-1 to TRBJ1-1; D remains unclear. The V end lost 7 bases, the J end lost 4 bases, and 17 bases lay between the germline ends. CDR1 and CDR2 (germline): SGHRS, YFSETQ. The CDR3 is 14 residues long. DNA for the CDR3: TGCGCCAGCGCAGTTTCTTCCCGGAGCACTGAAGCTTTCTTT. Translating gives CASAVSSRSTEAFF.

This rearrangement joins TRBV28 to TRBJ2-1; 14 bases line up with TRBD2. The CDR3 has 20 residues. Looked up from germline, CDR1 is MDHEN and CDR2 is SYDVKM. With 5 bases clipped from V and 0 bases from J, the junction kept 12 bases outside the gene matches. CDR3 sequence: CASSRTGAGTSGSSYNEQFF. CDR3 bases: TGTGCCAGCAGTCGAACAGGGGCGGGGACTAGCGGGAGCTCCTACAATGAGCAGTTCTTC.

The chain employs TRBV3-1 (or the pseudogene TRBV3-2) and TRBJ2-3; TRBD2 is a possible D gene (5 bases). Germline V lookup: CDR1 LGHDT, CDR2 YNNKEL (reference sequence). V was clipped by 3 bases and J by 2 bases, with 18 bases between them. The CDR3 runs to 17 residues. The CDR3 coding sequence is TGTGCCAGCAGCCACCTTGCTGTGGGAGCCGACACAGATACGCAGTATTTT. It translates to CASSHLAVGADTDTQYF.

This clone was seen only once. The chain has TRBV7-8 and TRBJ2-2, with 10 bases that match TRBD2. CDR1 and CDR2 (germline): SGHVS, FQNEAQ. The CDR3 has 17 residues. V trimming: 0 bases; J trimming: 3 bases; junction bases outside the gene matches: 4. The CDR3 sequence is CASSLAGLAGDTGELFF. CDR3 bases: TGTGCCAGCAGCTTAGCAGGGCTAGCGGGGGACACCGGGGAGCTGTTTTTT.

This chain joins TRBV21-1 and TRBJ1-2; TRBD1, the table's D call, lacks a check against the DNA. TRBV21-1 is flagged as a pseudogene. This CDR3 has 14 residues. The CDR3 DNA sequence: TGTGCCAGCAGCAAATGGGACAGGGTTGCTGGCTACACCTTC. The encoded protein is CASSKWDRVAGYTF.